This T cell receptor (beta chain) was captured by sequencing in a study of cytomegalovirus exposure and HLA in healthy donors. Study-level results: CMV serostatus was the sole immune exposure data available. Earlier analysis looked at TCR beta V segments, and most were productive about 87% or about 30% of the time. On later analysis, the bulk of CMV-associated TCR beta chains appeared to be HLA-restricted. The study flagged around 160 TCR beta chains as cytomegalovirus-associated.

Per germline, CDR1 ENHRY and CDR2 SYGVKD. CDR3 length: 12 residues. V was clipped by 7 bases and J by 6 bases; unmatched bases: 4. This clone was recorded a few times. Its antigen is as yet unknown. Vbeta (60) and Jbeta (13) primers were used in the PCR. TCRdb's copy holds only in-frame clones and misses some; the assay was immunoSEQ multiplex PCR. The sample holds fewer than 150,000 clones, approximately 70% seen once. The sample consisted of PBMCs. The source of this sequence is a human donor in good health. The rearrangement links TRBV10-3 to TRBJ1-2; the match to TRBD1 covers 8 bases. In nucleotides, the CDR3 is TGTGCCATCACCTCGACAGGGGATGGCTACACCTTC. Translation: CAITSTGDGYTF.